This entry describes one TCR beta chain. Its target is not known. The data belong to a study of T-cell reconstitution after alpha-beta-depleted transplantation in children. Study-level results: Expanded clones from the graft, numbering several hundred, reportedly supplied alpha-beta T cells about two months after transplant.

The CDR3 contains 14 residues. Trimming removed 3 bases at V and 6 bases at J, with 13 bases between. Germline CDR1 is SGHDN and CDR2 is FVKESK. Preparing the TCRbeta library involved the use of unique molecular identifiers. TCRdb reanalysed the PCR reads using MiXCR and keeps one entry per CDR3 protein. The data show about 640,000 distinct CDR3 sequences, 10% to 15% seen once. V usage is TRBV14 and J usage is TRBJ2-3, with D perhaps matching TRBD2 (6 bases). The sample consisted of PBMCs, mostly from graft donor cells, taken 360 days after TCRalphabeta/CD19-depleted stem cell transplant. This TCR was sampled from a male patient aged 10 to 17 who had a stem cell transplant for acute myeloid leukemia, so the T cells may come from the graft donor. CDR3 loop: CASSHPRLVDTQYF. CDR3 sequence (DNA): TGTGCCAGCAGCCACCCCCGACTAGTTGATACGCAGTATTTT.